This entry describes one T cell receptor beta chain. The method was immunoSEQ multiplex PCR; TCRdb's version includes in-frame clones alone and lacks a portion of them. This sample has about 680,000 clones, with 89% found just once. CDR3 length: 13 residues. V was cut by 4 bases and J by 2 bases, with 9 bases left in between. Germline V CDR1 and CDR2: SGHNT, YYREEE (reference sequence). This record belongs to a study of Ad26.COV2.S vaccination and SARS-CoV-2 variants. Study context: The vaccine Ad26.COV2.S was put into the muscle once, or twice with 56 days between.

Specified treatment: some 20 received Ad26.COV2.S at low or high dose, single or two shots; roughly five received placebo; per-sample allocation not given. The samples were gathered on day 63 after the first injection of vaccine or placebo. The TCR comes from a person between 18 and 60 years old who received the Ad26.COV2.S COVID-19 vaccine or a placebo. The input for sequencing was peripheral blood, taken in a trial of Ad26.COV2.S vaccine versus placebo. The rearrangement links TRBV5-4 to TRBJ1-1; D unresolved. The CDR3 sequence is CASSDWDNTEAFF. CDR3 DNA: TGTGCCAGCAGCGACTGGGATAACACTGAAGCTTTCTTT. Combining the CDR3 with reference TRBV5-4 and TRBJ1-1 gives the whole variable domain ETGVTQSPTHLIKTRGQQVTLRCSSQSGHNTVSWYQQALGQGPQFIFQYYREEENGRGNFPPRFSGLQFPNYSSELNVNALELDDSALYLCASSDWDNTEAFFGQGTRLTVV.